This T cell receptor (beta chain) came from a study of blood T cell repertoires in COVID-19. Study-level information: Whether acute or convalescent, the COVID-19 samples came from the United States, Italy and Spain.

In the source study's methods: Amplification with reference gene primers provided the estimates of nucleated cell counts. TCRdb keeps only in-frame clones here, not all; method: immunoSEQ multiplex PCR. Clonal size and the V and J genes are those of that table, whereas D and trimming came from the DNA. This table holds about 300,000 clones, about 89% found once. The V gene's germline CDR1 is MNHEY and CDR2 SMNVEV (reference sequence). Trimming pared 3 bases from V and 2 bases from J, leaving 11 bases between. The CDR3 consists of 15 residues. This chain joins TRBV27 and TRBJ2-1, with D tentatively TRBD2 (6 bases). The sample consisted of peripheral blood. The source is a man aged 18 to 30 who had recovered from COVID-19. CDR3: CASSFAGSPYNEQFF. Written as DNA, the CDR3 is TGTGCCAGCAGTTTCGCCGGGAGTCCCTACAATGAGCAGTTCTTC.